This T cell receptor beta chain derives from a study of OX40 agonist ivuxolimab in advanced cancers. For the study in its entirety: Ivuxolimab was an agonistic, fully human IgG2 monoclonal antibody directed against OX40 (CD134), a costimulatory receptor. Intravenous ivuxolimab was administered to patients every 2 weeks at six dose levels: 0.01, 0.1, 0.3, 1.5, 3 and 10 mg/kg. Of the 50 to 55 patients in dose escalation, 19 had hepatocellular carcinoma, some 15 had melanoma, 9 had renal cell carcinoma and 9 had head and neck cancer. A male proportion of almost 85% and a mean age of 60 years, ranging from 23 to 79, were recorded for the dose-escalation cohort. Patients were allowed to have had prior anti-PD-1, anti-PD-L1 or anti-CTLA-4 therapy, and around two fifths of the dose-escalation patients had been treated with checkpoint inhibitors. Partial responses occurred in three dose-escalation patients: two with cutaneous melanoma and one with hepatocellular carcinoma. The point of sequencing TCRbeta in the periphery was to test whether ivuxolimab changed TCR sequence diversity and drove clonal T-cell expansion. The monotherapy dose-escalation portion (N of about 57 patients) of the phase I ivuxolimab trial is reported in the paper. Points the paper makes about the study in general: Partial responders in the 0.1-3.0 mg/kg groups had among the lowest normalized peripheral clonal expansion, especially among CD8+ T cells. At doses from 0.1 to 3.0 mg/kg, clonal expansion was seen in both CD4+ and CD8+ blood T cells between baseline and week 6. On average, CD8+ T cells showed more expanded clones than CD4+ T cells after ivuxolimab. Antigen specificity was not determined for the clonally expanded peripheral T cells. Low levels of normalized T-cell clonal expansion were also seen in some patients who did not respond.

As for this clone: Its antigen remains unidentified. No much larger clone is present one base from it, and per-base qualities are unavailable.

To sequence the TCRbeta CDR3 region, genomic DNA was isolated from the sorted cells. The immunoSEQ Assay was used to sequence the TCRbeta CDR3 regions. As stored in TCRdb, this immuneACCESS dataset retains in-frame rearrangements with V and J assigned. A fraction of the clones does not appear; measured against another copy, unresolved V genes explain less than half of the discrepancy, and the remainder lacks a known reason. This sample gives tens of thousands of clones in total; more than 70% of them show up just once. The top ten clonotypes cover 20% to 25% of the sample. Taken from the germline V gene, the CDR1 and CDR2 loops are SGHTA and FQGNSA. The CDR3 runs 17 residues from the cysteine to the phenylalanine. The retained sequence is limited to the CDR3, 51 bases, with the frame set at the first base. After removal of 1 base from V and 1 base from J, the junction retains 8 bases not matched to a gene.

Patients with a history of autoimmune disease or receiving systemic immunosuppression were excluded from the trial. Peripheral blood for TCR sequencing was drawn from every dose cohort at baseline, at cycle 4 day 1 and at cycle 7 day 1. The samples were drawn from a first-in-human, open-label, multicenter phase I dose-escalation trial of ivuxolimab. Adults with locally advanced or metastatic melanoma, renal cell carcinoma, hepatocellular carcinoma or head and neck squamous cell carcinoma were enrolled in the trial. Before TCR sequencing, CD4+ T cells and CD8+ T cells from peripheral blood were sorted into separate populations.

The V gene is TRBV7-2 and the J gene is TRBJ2-3; 7 central nucleotides agree with TRBD2. The TCR sequence derives from an adult with an advanced solid tumor such as melanoma, head and neck, liver or kidney cancer. The sequencing here drew on CD4+ or CD8+ T cells sorted from blood, taken in a trial of the OX40 agonist ivuxolimab. The CDR3 loop reads CASSLVEAGLGTDTQYF. The DNA is as follows: TGTGCCAGCAGCTTAGTCGAAGCGGGACTTGGCACAGATACGCAGTATTTT.